A single sample gave rise to the 21 T cell receptor beta chains below, sequenced in a study of blood T cells in healthy people across ages (dated by TCRdb to the mid-2010s). Libraries were prepared through 5' RACE. Sequencing was carried out with an Illumina HiSeq 2500. A second PCR of about 7 to 12 cycles was performed with a sample-barcoded 5' primer and a J-beta primer mix. The raw public data were reprocessed by TCRdb itself: fastp quality trimming at Q25, MiXCR clonotype calling, in-frame beta chains only. Under each unique CDR3 protein, matching rows form one entry showing the most common genes and DNA. In this sample the table shows 550,000 to 650,000 distinct CDR3 sequences, approximately 30% of which occur a single time. The leading ten clones occupy about 15% of the sample. Source material: blood. The receptor source for this set is a woman aged 80 or over in good health.

V and J are TRBV29-1 and TRBJ2-5; 8 bases map to TRBD2. CDR3 size: 16 residues. In germline, CDR1 is SQVTM, CDR2 ANQGSEA. V lost 5 bases and J lost 4; bases outside the gene matches: 15. The CDR3 DNA reads TGCAGCGTTCAAAGCCCCAAGCGGGGGCCAACAGAGACCCAGTACTTC. This encodes CSVQSPKRGPTETQYF.

In its sample, this clonotype was seen many times. The chain combines TRBV18 with TRBJ2-6; maybe TRBD1 (6 bases). Germline V gene data show CDR1 as KGHSH and CDR2 as LQKENI. CDR3 size: 18 residues. V lost 3 bases to trimming and J lost 4 bases, with 19 bases between them. This CDR3 reads CASSPRQVAASGANVLTF. CDR3 sequence (DNA): TGTGCCAGCTCACCCAGACAGGTCGCCGCTTCGGGGGCCAACGTCCTGACTTTC.

This clonotype was recorded many times. The genes are TRBV5-1 and TRBJ1-4; no definite D call. Germline loops: CDR1 SGHRS, CDR2 YFSETQ. This CDR3 comprises 16 residues. Trimming cost V 4 bases and J 8 bases, with 21 bases left between them. The CDR3 loop is CASSPTLLGTGEKLFF. The CDR3, as DNA: TGCGCCAGCAGCCCCACCCTTCTTGGTACGGGAGAAAAACTGTTTTTT.

The V and J genes are TRBV11-3 and TRBJ1-1; D unclear. Germline assignment: CDR1 SGHNT and CDR2 YENEEA. This CDR3 has 13 residues. Trimming removed 2 bases at V and 4 bases at J, with 8 bases between. Here the CDR3 DNA reads TGTGCCAGCAGCTTATCCAAGATCACTGAAGCTTTCTTT. This sequence encodes CASSLSKITEAFF. The full variable domain, completed using reference TRBV11-3 and TRBJ1-1, is EAGVVQSPRYKIIEKKQPVAFWCNPISGHNTLYWYLQNLGQGPELLIRYENEEAVDDSQLPKDRFSAERLKGVDSTLKIQPAELGDSAVYLCASSLSKITEAFFGQGTRLTVV.

This chain joins TRBV2 and TRBJ1-1; no clear D. The CDR3 contains 12 residues. The V gene's germline CDR1 is SNHLY and CDR2 FYNNEI. V dropped 7 bases and J dropped 3 bases, with 9 bases sitting between them. CDR3 sequence reads: CASKDRYTEAFF. The CDR3 bases are TGTGCCAGCAAGGATAGATACACTGAAGCTTTCTTT. Variable domain in full (rest from reference TRBV2 and TRBJ1-1): EPEVTQTPSHQVTQMGQEVILRCVPISNHLYFYWYRQILGQKVEFLVSFYNNEISEKSEIFDDQFSVERPDGSNFTLKIRSTKLEDSAMYFCASKDRYTEAFFGQGTRLTVV.

This clonotype came up many times. The V and J genes are TRBV7-9 and TRBJ1-1; perhaps TRBD1 as D (6 bases). Germline V gene data show CDR1 as SEHNR and CDR2 as FQNEAQ (reference sequence). The CDR3 has 16 residues. V lost 4 bases, J lost 4 bases, and 19 bases lay in between. CDR3 DNA: TGTGCCAGCAGCTCCCCCCAAAACAGGGCAGTCACTGAAGCTTTCTTT. Its translation: CASSSPQNRAVTEAFF.

This clonotype showed up many times. The chain recombines TRBV9 with TRBJ1-2, with D uncertain. Germline loops: CDR1 SGDLS, CDR2 YYNGEE. CDR3 size: 15 residues. Trimming removed 0 bases at V and 0 bases at J, with 9 bases between. The CDR3 coding sequence is TGTGCCAGCAGCGTAGCTGACCAAGCTAACTATGGCTACACCTTC. This sequence encodes CASSVADQANYGYTF.

The rearrangement uses TRBV5-5 and TRBJ1-1; 9 bases match TRBD1. From germline, CDR1 is SGHKS and CDR2 YYEKEE (reference sequence). Losses at the gene ends were 9 bases for V and 0 bases for J; bases not matched to a gene: 9. The CDR3 consists of 15 residues. CDR3 DNA: TGTGCCACCCTCAAGGGACAGGGTATGAACACTGAAGCTTTCTTT. It codes for CATLKGQGMNTEAFF.

J is TRBJ2-6 and V is TRBV6-5; 9 positions match TRBD2. Germline CDR1 MNHEY, CDR2 SVGAGI. V shed 8 bases and J 4 bases; nucleotides not matched to a gene: 9. This CDR3 comprises 16 residues. For the CDR3, the DNA is TGTGCCAGCTCCGGCCTAGCGGGAAGAGGGGCCAACGTCCTGACTTTC. Its translation is CASSGLAGRGANVLTF.

This clonotype was seen ten or more times. This chain uses TRBV5-6 with TRBJ2-7; either TRBD1 or TRBD2 may fit D (5 bases each). Looked up from germline, CDR1 is SGHDT and CDR2 is YYEEEE. Trimming removed 2 bases from V and 6 bases from J, with 15 bases in between. This CDR3 has 14 residues. The chain's CDR3 is CASSLPGPPSEQYF. The CDR3 region has the DNA TGTGCCAGCAGCTTACCGGGGCCACCCTCCGAGCAGTACTTC.

This clonotype was counted a few times. The chain couples TRBV7-6 to TRBJ1-1, with 7 nucleotides matching TRBD1. This CDR3 is 15 amino acids long. The V gene end was trimmed by 1 base and the J gene end by 4 bases; junction bases not matched to a gene: 6. The germline gives CDR1 SGHVS, CDR2 FNYEAQ. The CDR3 DNA reads as TGTGCCAGCAGCTTAGAAGGACAGGCAGGCACTGAAGCTTTCTTT. This gives the protein CASSLEGQAGTEAFF.

Of note for this clonotype: This may be a read error, as it is one base from a much larger clone. The chain employs TRBV7-2 and TRBJ2-5; 7 bases match TRBD1. Germline CDR1 SGHTA, CDR2 FQGNSA. J was trimmed by 11 bases and V by 7 bases; bases with no gene match: 13. This CDR3 has 13 residues. CDR3 in amino acids: CASNLGQLYEQYF. The CDR3 DNA is TGTGCCAGCAACTTGGGACAGCTATATGAGCAGTACTTC. Supplemented by reference TRBV7-2 and TRBJ2-5, the full variable domain reads GAGVSQSPSNKVTEKGKDVELRCDPISGHTALYWYRQSLGQGLEFLIYFQGNSAPDKSGLPSDRFSAERTGGSVSTLTIQRTQQEDSAVYLCASNLGQLYEQYFGPGTRLLVL.

The chain joins TRBV9 to TRBJ1-3; D remains ambiguous. Germline CDR1 reads SGDLS; CDR2 reads YYNGEE. The CDR3 spans 14 residues. Trimming removed 4 bases from V and 11 bases from J, with 19 bases in between. In nucleotides, the CDR3 is TGTGCCAGCAGCCTACGGGGATTTGAGGATCCCATATATTTT. Its translation: CASSLRGFEDPIYF.

This clonotype came up many times. The chain joins TRBV20-1 to TRBJ2-5; 10 bases align to TRBD2. The CDR3 is made up of 15 amino acids. Germline V gives CDR1 DFQATT, CDR2 SNEGSKA (reference sequence). Germline trimming cut 6 bases from V and 5 bases from J; bases unmatched to any gene: 12. The CDR3 here is CSAGAASGGWETQYF. CDR3 nucleotide sequence: TGCAGTGCGGGGGCGGCTAGCGGGGGTTGGGAGACCCAGTACTTC.

Ten or more counts support this clonotype. The rearrangement uses TRBV9 and TRBJ1-1; D gene unclear. Trimming removed 4 bases from V and 4 bases from J, with 14 bases in between. The CDR3 totals 14 residues. The germline CDR1 and CDR2 sequences are SGDLS and YYNGEE. The CDR3 DNA sequence: TGTGCCAGCAGCCCGTGGAGGGTGGGCACTGAAGCTTTCTTT. As protein: CASSPWRVGTEAFF.

This chain connects TRBV7-2 to TRBJ2-1; 12 positions match TRBD2. Germline CDR1 reads SGHTA; CDR2 reads FQGNSA. V lost 1 base and J lost 6; bases outside the gene matches: 7. This CDR3 contains 17 residues. CDR3 protein: CASSLGRLAGERNEQFF. DNA for the CDR3: TGTGCCAGCAGCTTAGGTCGACTAGCGGGAGAACGCAATGAGCAGTTCTTC.

This clonotype has a handful of counts. A much more abundant neighbour one base away suggests this may be a read error. The V gene is TRBV7-2, the J gene TRBJ1-2, with a weak D call TRBD1 (5 bases). With 5 bases removed from V and 2 bases from J, the gap between germline ends came to 15 bases. This CDR3 is built from 15 residues. Per the germline V gene, CDR1 is SGHTA and CDR2 is FQGNSA. CDR3 DNA: TGTGCCAGCAGCACCCGGACACGGAGCAACTATGGCTACACCTTC. This sequence encodes CASSTRTRSNYGYTF.

CDR3 protein: CASSSKSGAGANVLTF. CDR3 bases: TGTGCCAGCAGCTCCAAGTCGGGGGCTGGGGCCAACGTCCTGACTTTC. The chain employs TRBV7-2 and TRBJ2-6, with D tentatively TRBD2 (6 bases). V lost 4 bases to trimming and J lost 2 bases, with 12 bases between them. Germline lookup yields CDR1 SGHTA and CDR2 FQGNSA. The CDR3 consists of 16 residues.

DNA for the CDR3: TGTGCCAGCAGCGTAGATCCTAGCACGACCAAAAACATTCAGTACTTC. Protein product: CASSVDPSTTKNIQYF. V and J are TRBV9 and TRBJ2-4; D is perhaps TRBD2 (5 bases). The CDR3 is 16 residues long. Germline CDR1 reads SGDLS; CDR2 reads YYNGEE. V shed 0 bases and J shed 2 bases, with 12 bases lying between them.

This clonotype has only a few counts. A much bigger clone sits one base away, suggesting this may be a read error. The chain is built from TRBV20-1 and TRBJ2-1, with D maybe TRBD2 (6 bases). The CDR3 runs to 14 residues. CDR1 and CDR2 (germline): DFQATT, SNEGSKA (reference sequence). This CDR3 is CSARGVPGGNERFF. The CDR3 DNA follows: TGCAGTGCTAGGGGGGTCCCAGGAGGGAATGAGCGGTTCTTC.

A note on this clonotype: A junction end diverges from the germline sequence, so it may reflect a read error. The rearrangement joins TRBV20-1 to TRBJ1-5; no reliable D call. This CDR3 is 15 amino acids long. CDR1 is DFQATT, CDR2 SNEGSKA, per germline (reference sequence). CDR3 sequence: CGARERGKPNRPQHF. The CDR3 region has the DNA TGCGGTGCTAGAGAAAGAGGCAAACCTAATCGGCCCCAGCATTTT.